This T cell receptor beta chain came from a study of CD8 T cells in ankylosing spondylitis. Notes on this clonotype: Antigen: not known.

The CDR3 length is 14 residues. V dropped 5 bases and J dropped 3 bases, with 11 bases sitting between them. From germline, CDR1 is MNHNS and CDR2 SASEGT. Whole-study results and caveats: Disease-linked clones reportedly concentrated significantly in matched ankylosing spondylitis synovial fluid. The authors found the disease-linked clones to be CD8+ and relatively rare in peripheral blood.

One entry per CDR3 protein results from TCRdb running MiXCR on the 5' RACE reads. The sample shows about 200,000 distinct CDR3 sequences, about 13% of them seen only once. The sequencing sample was made of blood, either unsorted or a sorted T cell fraction (not recorded which). This TCR came from a male donor with ankylosing spondylitis or in good health (not recorded which). The V gene is TRBV6-1, the J gene TRBJ2-1; perhaps TRBD2 as D (5 bases). The CDR3 nucleotides read TGTGCCAGCAGTCAAGGACTCGACTACAATGAGCAGTTCTTC. Residues: CASSQGLDYNEQFF.